The clone carrying this T cell receptor (beta chain) was detected a few times. CDR3 regions of TCR beta were amplified from RNA transcripts. HTBI-primed first-round RT-PCR preceded second-round multiplex PCR. MiXCR, run by TCRdb on the multiplex PCR reads, gives a single entry per CDR3 protein. This sample has about 1.2 million distinct CDR3 sequences, with approximately 35% found just once. This sample stems from a study of Graves' ophthalmopathy and Graves' hyperthyroidism. Trimming removed 4 bases at V and 2 bases at J, with 9 bases between. Germline V CDR1 and CDR2: MGHDK, SYGVNS. CDR3 length equals 13 residues.

Sequenced input: peripheral blood or thyroid tissue (not recorded which). This TCR derives from an adult man with Graves' hyperthyroidism. The chain employs TRBV25-1 and TRBJ2-7; D is unresolved. The CDR3 reads CASSGNGPYEQYF. The DNA of the CDR3 is TGTGCCAGCAGTGGAAACGGCCCCTACGAGCAGTACTTC.